Listed here is a single T cell receptor (beta chain). The V gene's germline CDR1 is SGDLS and CDR2 YYNGEE. CDR3 length equals 14 residues. Trimming cost V 0 bases and J 6 bases, with 12 bases left between them. This entry belongs to a study of blood T cell repertoires in COVID-19. TCRdb keeps only in-frame clones here, not all; method: immunoSEQ multiplex PCR. Of 350,000 to 400,000 clones in the sample, 85% to 90% are singletons; the top ten hold more than 0.95%. Enrolled through a virtual design, the participants were between about 18 and 100 years of age and came from approximately 25 US areas. Participants' own reports of clinical history determined their cohort assignment. Resolution of symptoms, clearance, or two negative PCRs was present in recovered Cohort 3 donors.

Sequenced material: PBMCs or T cells enriched from blood (not recorded which). V and J are TRBV9 and TRBJ1-1; perhaps TRBD1 as D (6 bases). The clonotype was recovered from a woman in her late teens or twenties who had recovered from COVID-19. In nucleotides, the CDR3 is TGTGCCAGCAGCGTAGCCCTAGGGGGGGCTGAAGCTTTCTTT. Translating gives CASSVALGGAEAFF.